These 20 T cell receptor beta chains originate from one sample sequenced in a study of OX40 agonist ivuxolimab in advanced cancers. Repertoires were generated with immunoSEQ multiplex PCR, while TCRdb's copy carries only in-frame clones and drops some. This sample has roughly 90,000 clones, with 75% to 90% found just once. Sequencing used CD4+ or CD8+ T cells sorted from blood, obtained in a trial of the OX40 agonist ivuxolimab. Every receptor here comes from an adult with an advanced solid tumor such as melanoma, head and neck, liver or kidney cancer.

CDR3 protein: CASSLRLVFDTQYF. Written as DNA, the CDR3 is TGTGCCAGCAGCTTAAGACTAGTTTTTGATACGCAGTATTTT. This chain links TRBV7-8 with TRBJ2-3; D may be TRBD2 (6 bases). V lost 2 bases and J 6 bases, leaving 12 bases between the germline ends. Germline assignment: CDR1 SGHVS and CDR2 FQNEAQ. CDR3 length: 14 amino acids.

This chain links TRBV4-1 with TRBJ2-3; no clear D. This CDR3 is built from 15 residues. The germline V gene has CDR1 MGHRA and CDR2 YSYEKL. Trimming removed 0 bases at V and 2 bases at J, with 9 bases between. CDR3 protein: CASSQESTDTDTQYF. The DNA of the CDR3 is TGCGCCAGCAGCCAAGAGTCTACCGACACAGATACGCAGTATTTT.

The V gene is TRBV5-6, the J gene TRBJ1-1, with D perhaps matching TRBD1 (5 bases). Trimming stripped 2 bases from V and 2 bases from J, with 10 bases between. Germline CDR1 is SGHDT and CDR2 is YYEEEE. This CDR3 region has 14 residues. The CDR3 DNA reads as TGTGCCAGCAGCTTCCCCGGGGGAAACACTGAAGCTTTCTTT. It specifies CASSFPGGNTEAFF. Combining the CDR3 with reference TRBV5-6 and TRBJ1-1 gives the whole variable domain DAGVTQSPTHLIKTRGQQVTLRCSPKSGHDTVSWYQQALGQGPQFIFQYYEEEERQRGNFPDRFSGHQFPNYSSELNVNALLLGDSALYLCASSFPGGNTEAFFGQGTRLTVV.

The chain uses TRBV7-8 and TRBJ1-5; tentative D call: TRBD1 (6 bases). The CDR3 contains 18 residues. V dropped 5 bases and J dropped 0 bases, with 20 bases sitting between them. In germline, CDR1 is SGHVS, CDR2 FQNEAQ. In DNA, the CDR3 is TGTGCCAGCAGCCCCACTGGTTGGGGGGCAAATAGCAATCAGCCCCAGCATTTT. It encodes CASSPTGWGANSNQPQHF. The whole variable domain, remainder taken from reference TRBV7-8 and TRBJ1-5, is GAGVSQSPRYKVAKRGQDVALRCDPISGHVSLFWYQQALGQGPEFLTYFQNEAQLDKSGLPSDRFFAERPEGSVSTLKIQRTQQEDSAVYLCASSPTGWGANSNQPQHFGDGTRLSIL.

V gene TRBV6-5 combines with J gene TRBJ2-5, with D hard to call. Deletions cut 0 bases from V and 2 bases from J, with 7 bases between. Germline CDR1 and CDR2: MNHEY and SVGAGI. The CDR3 extends over 14 amino acids. CDR3 amino acids: CASSYSYRQETQYF. CDR3 coding DNA: TGTGCCAGCAGTTACTCTTACAGACAAGAGACCCAGTACTTC.

V is TRBV7-2 and J is TRBJ1-5; 8 positions agree with TRBD1. The ends lost 4 bases at V and 7 bases at J; junction bases unmatched: 6. Germline-derived CDR1 and CDR2 are SGHTA and FQGNSA. This CDR3 has 14 amino acids. The CDR3 bases are TGTGCCAGCAGCTCCCAGGGGGCCGACCAGCCCCAGCATTTT. Translated, it gives CASSSQGADQPQHF.

CDR3 amino acids: CASSRQSHTDTQYF. The CDR3 DNA follows: TGTGCCAGCAGCCGACAGAGCCACACAGATACGCAGTATTTT. The V and J genes are TRBV11-3 and TRBJ2-3; TRBD1 might be the D (5 bases). Germline-derived CDR1 and CDR2 are SGHNT and YENEEA. The CDR3 loop spans 14 amino acids. V lost 5 bases, J lost 2 bases, and 11 bases lay in between. Drawing the rest from reference TRBV11-3 and TRBJ2-3, the complete variable domain is EAGVVQSPRYKIIEKKQPVAFWCNPISGHNTLYWYLQNLGQGPELLIRYENEEAVDDSQLPKDRFSAERLKGVDSTLKIQPAELGDSAVYLCASSRQSHTDTQYFGPGTRLTVL.

This rearrangement joins TRBV6-1 to TRBJ2-7; D is unclear. The CDR3 consists of 15 residues. Germline CDR1 reads MNHNS; CDR2 reads SASEGT. The V end lost 2 bases, the J end lost 0 bases, and 11 bases lay between the germline ends. In DNA form, the CDR3 reads TGTGCCAGCAGTGAAAGCACCCGAAACTCCTACGAGCAGTACGTC. Its translation is CASSESTRNSYEQYV.

This chain uses TRBV28 with TRBJ1-1; the D is unclear. Germline CDR1 MDHEN, CDR2 SYDVKM. The CDR3 covers 12 residues. Between the trimmed V and J ends, which lost 1 base and 4 bases, there was a span of 4 bases. As DNA, the CDR3 is TGTGCCAGCAGTTTATTGGCCACTGAAGCTTTCTTT. It translates to CASSLLATEAFF. The entire variable domain, with the rest obtained from reference TRBV28 and TRBJ1-1, is as follows: DVKVTQSSRYLVKRTGEKVFLECVQDMDHENMFWYRQDPGLGLRLIYFSYDVKMKEKGDIPEGYSVSREKKERFSLILESASTNQTSMYLCASSLLATEAFFGQGTRLTVV.

The gene calls are TRBV27 and TRBJ2-1; either TRBD1 or TRBD2 may supply D (5 bases each). This CDR3 is built from 17 residues. With 7 bases removed from V and 1 base from J, the gap between germline ends came to 20 bases. Per germline, CDR1 MNHEY and CDR2 SMNVEV (reference sequence). As DNA, the CDR3 is TGTGCCAGCATCACTCGGACACCGGGACGGTCCTACAATGAGCAGTTCTTC. Its protein product is CASITRTPGRSYNEQFF.

The genes are TRBV7-2 and TRBJ1-5; unclear D gene. The V end was cut by 5 bases, the J end by 0 bases, with 8 bases between. Germline V gives CDR1 SGHTA, CDR2 FQGNSA. This CDR3 contains 14 residues. DNA for the CDR3: TGTGCCAGCAGCCCCGTTTATAGCAATCAGCCCCAGCATTTT. This encodes CASSPVYSNQPQHF.

V usage is TRBV11-2 and J usage is TRBJ1-6, with D possibly matching TRBD1 (6 bases). The CDR3 runs to 18 residues. The germline gives CDR1 SGHAT, CDR2 FQNNGV. V lost 2 bases and J 5 bases, leaving 19 bases between the germline ends. The CDR3 reads CASSLRLIGQSDNSPLHF. Here the CDR3 DNA reads TGTGCCAGCAGCTTACGACTAATCGGACAGTCCGATAATTCACCCCTCCACTTT.

This chain joins TRBV6-5 and TRBJ2-3; D unclear. CDR3 length: 13 residues. Per germline, CDR1 MNHEY and CDR2 SVGAGI. The V and J ends lost 5 bases and 0 bases respectively, with 6 bases between them. This CDR3 is CASSQPSTDTQYF. The CDR3 DNA reads TGTGCCAGCAGTCAACCGAGCACAGATACGCAGTATTTT.

The chain couples TRBV29-1 to TRBJ2-1, with 7 bases identical to TRBD1. The CDR3 runs to 14 residues. Per the germline V gene, CDR1 is SQVTM and CDR2 is ANQGSEA. The junction had 6 bases not matched to a gene; V was cut back by 4 bases and J by 3 bases. The CDR3 region is CSVGGGRVYNEQFF. The DNA for the CDR3 is TGCAGCGTTGGAGGGGGCCGGGTCTACAATGAGCAGTTCTTC.

This clone was detected once. The chain combines TRBV18 with TRBJ1-5; D unclear. The CDR3 covers 14 residues. V was clipped by 3 bases and J by 6 bases, with 12 bases between them. Germline V gene data show CDR1 as KGHSH and CDR2 as LQKENI. In DNA, the CDR3 is TGTGCCAGCTCACCCACCAAGATTCCTCAGCCCCAGCATTTT. It specifies CASSPTKIPQPQHF.

This clone was counted once. V gene TRBV19 combines with J gene TRBJ2-3; 7 bases map to TRBD2. The CDR3 sequence is 12 residues long. Losses at the gene ends were 6 bases for V and 6 bases for J; bases not matched to a gene: 3. Germline V gene lookup returns CDR1 LNHDA and CDR2 SQIVND (reference sequence). The CDR3 loop reads CASRPAGDTQYF. CDR3 nucleotides: TGTGCCAGTAGGCCAGCGGGGGATACGCAGTATTTT.

The chain has TRBV7-3 and TRBJ2-7; D gene uncertain. V lost 2 bases and J 6 bases, leaving 11 bases between the germline ends. This CDR3 contains 13 residues. Germline V CDR1 and CDR2: SGHTA, FQGTGA. The CDR3 DNA reads as TGTGCCAGCAGCTTAGGGCCGACATCCGAGCAGTACTTC. This codes for CASSLGPTSEQYF.

This clone showed up just once. The V call is TRBV7-2, the J call TRBJ2-1, with 7 positions matching TRBD1. In germline, CDR1 is SGHTA, CDR2 FQGNSA. CDR3 size: 15 residues. The junction had 7 bases not matched to a gene; V was cut back by 1 base and J by 7 bases. Here the CDR3 reads CASSLGQGPVNEQFF. The CDR3 DNA reads TGTGCCAGCAGCTTAGGACAGGGCCCAGTTAATGAGCAGTTCTTC.

The V call is TRBV7-8, the J call TRBJ2-1, with D uncertain. From germline, CDR1 is SGHVS and CDR2 FQNEAQ. V lost 1 base and J lost 6, with 7 bases in between. There are 13 residues in the CDR3. CDR3 bases: TGTGCCAGCAGCTTAGTAACGGGCAATGAGCAGTTCTTC. Amino acid sequence: CASSLVTGNEQFF.

The CDR3 loop is CASRTTGWASYEQYF. The DNA for the CDR3 is TGTGCCAGTAGAACGACAGGGTGGGCGAGCTACGAGCAGTACTTC. This chain uses TRBV19 with TRBJ2-7; the match to TRBD1 covers 7 bases. The V gene's germline CDR1 is LNHDA and CDR2 SQIVND (reference sequence). The CDR3 contains 15 residues. V was clipped by 6 bases and J by 3 bases; unmatched bases: 11.